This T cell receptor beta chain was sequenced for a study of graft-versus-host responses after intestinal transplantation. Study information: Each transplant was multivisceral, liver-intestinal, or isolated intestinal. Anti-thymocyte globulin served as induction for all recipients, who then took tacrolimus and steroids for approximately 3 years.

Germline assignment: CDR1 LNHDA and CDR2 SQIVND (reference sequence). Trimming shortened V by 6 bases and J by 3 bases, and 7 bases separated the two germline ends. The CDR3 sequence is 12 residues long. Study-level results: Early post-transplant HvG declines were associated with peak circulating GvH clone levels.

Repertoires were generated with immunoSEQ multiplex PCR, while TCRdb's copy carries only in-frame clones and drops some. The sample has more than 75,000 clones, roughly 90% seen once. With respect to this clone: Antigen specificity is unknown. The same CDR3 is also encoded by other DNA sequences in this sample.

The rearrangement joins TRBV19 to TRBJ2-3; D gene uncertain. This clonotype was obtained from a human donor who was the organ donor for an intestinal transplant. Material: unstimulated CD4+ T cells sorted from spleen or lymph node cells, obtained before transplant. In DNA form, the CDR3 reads TGTGCCAGTAGCATATCAACAGATACGCAGTATTTT. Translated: CASSISTDTQYF.